Following are 6 T cell receptor beta chains from one sample sequenced in a study of blood T cell repertoires in COVID-19. Method: immunoSEQ multiplex PCR; TCRdb's copy keeps in-frame clones and lacks some. Of more than 50,000 clones in the sample, about three quarters were seen once. The specimen was peripheral blood. The receptor set was obtained from a woman aged 80 or over with acute or convalescent COVID-19.

The chain has TRBV19 and TRBJ1-6, with D tentatively TRBD1 (6 bases). The ends were cut back, 0 bases at V and 10 bases at J, with 10 bases in the middle. This CDR3 region has 14 residues. Germline V gene sequence: CDR1 LNHDA, CDR2 SQIVND (reference sequence). The CDR3 reads CASSIDRGGSPLHF. The DNA for the CDR3 is TGTGCCAGTAGTATAGACAGGGGTGGATCACCCCTCCACTTT.

This clone is a singleton in its sample. CDR3 sequence: CASSTGAMTSATQETQYF. The CDR3 DNA is TGTGCCAGCTCGACGGGGGCGATGACTAGCGCTACCCAAGAGACCCAGTACTTC. The J gene is TRBJ2-5, the V gene TRBV11-3; 8 bases line up with TRBD2. The CDR3 length is 18 residues. V gave up 8 bases and J gave up 1 base; unmatched junction bases: 18. The germline gives CDR1 SGHNT, CDR2 YENEEA.

This clone was counted only a few times. The chain recombines TRBV28 with TRBJ2-7, with TRBD2 as a possible D gene (5 bases). This CDR3 is 13 amino acids long. Germline V CDR1 and CDR2: MDHEN, SYDVKM. V lost 4 bases to trimming and J lost 3 bases, with 10 bases between them. CDR3 in DNA: TGTGCCAGCAGTTCTCGACGGGGCTACGAGCAGTACTTC. Translation gives CASSSRRGYEQYF.

This clone was observed a handful of times. The chain is built from TRBV3-1 (or the pseudogene TRBV3-2) and TRBJ2-2; D remains ambiguous. CDR3 length: 13 amino acids. V was shortened by 3 bases and J by 4 bases, with 6 bases between the two germline ends. The germline CDR1 and CDR2 sequences are LGHDT and YNNKEL (reference sequence). The CDR3 DNA reads TGTGCCAGCAGCCATAGCACCACCGGGGAGCTGTTTTTT. Translation gives CASSHSTTGELFF.

This clone was picked up a small number of times. Here the CDR3 reads CASSLSIFGGAKGYTF. CDR3 nucleotide sequence: TGTGCCAGCAGTTTATCGATTTTTGGGGGCGCGAAGGGCTACACCTTC. The chain employs TRBV27 and TRBJ1-2, with TRBD1 as a possible D gene (6 bases). The CDR3 has 16 amino acids. Trimming shortened V by 0 bases and J by 8 bases, and 19 bases separated the two germline ends. CDR1 is MNHEY, CDR2 SMNVEV, per germline (reference sequence).

The chain links TRBV28 to TRBJ2-1; no clear D. V was trimmed by 5 bases and J by 4 bases, leaving 3 bases between them. The germline CDR1 and CDR2 sequences are MDHEN and SYDVKM. The CDR3 totals 11 residues. The CDR3 protein is CASSQYNEQFF. The CDR3 bases are TGTGCCAGCAGTCAGTACAATGAGCAGTTCTTC.